Presented here are 8 T cell receptor beta chains from one specimen sequenced in a study of graft-versus-host responses after intestinal transplantation. The antigens for these receptors are not known. Assay: immunoSEQ multiplex PCR; the TCRdb copy retains only in-frame clones and omits some. The sample holds some 48,000 clones, approximately 84% seen once. Here the sequenced sample was unstimulated CD4+ T cells sorted from spleen or lymph node cells, taken before transplant. All receptors come from a human donor who was the organ donor for an intestinal transplant.

This chain links TRBV19 with TRBJ2-3; the D is unclear. CDR1 LNHDA and CDR2 SQIVND come from the germline V gene (reference sequence). The CDR3 contains 15 residues. With 4 bases removed from V and 5 bases from J, the gap between germline ends came to 16 bases. CDR3 sequence reads: CASSTAHWAVDTQYF. CDR3 in DNA: TGTGCCAGTAGTACCGCCCACTGGGCCGTAGATACGCAGTATTTT.

The rearrangement joins TRBV7-2 to TRBJ2-2; the match to TRBD2 covers 7 bases. Looked up from germline, CDR1 is SGHTA and CDR2 is FQGNSA. V shed 1 base, J shed 2 bases, and the junction held 4 bases outside the gene matches. The CDR3 spans 16 residues. CDR3 nucleotides: TGTGCCAGCAGCTTAGTCAGCGGGGCCAACACCGGGGAGCTGTTTTTT. It is translated as CASSLVSGANTGELFF. Based on the CDR3 plus reference TRBV7-2 and TRBJ2-2, the full variable domain is GAGVSQSPSNKVTEKGKDVELRCDPISGHTALYWYRQSLGQGLEFLIYFQGNSAPDKSGLPSDRFSAERTGGSVSTLTIQRTQQEDSAVYLCASSLVSGANTGELFFGEGSRLTVL.

This chain links TRBV11-3 with TRBJ2-3, with D perhaps TRBD2 (5 bases). The length of the CDR3 is 17 residues. The germline CDR1 and CDR2 sequences are SGHNT and YENEEA. The ends were cut back, 4 bases at V and 2 bases at J, with 19 bases in the middle. In DNA form, the CDR3 reads TGTGCCAGCAGCTCCGACGGACTCCCCTCCATCACAGATACGCAGTATTTT. This encodes CASSSDGLPSITDTQYF.

This rearrangement joins TRBV18 to TRBJ1-6, with D possibly matching TRBD1 (5 bases). The CDR3 has 15 amino acids. CDR1 KGHSH and CDR2 LQKENI come from the germline V gene. The ends were cut back, 3 bases at V and 7 bases at J, with 13 bases in the middle. CDR3 bases: TGTGCCAGCTCACCGTCGACAGTTGTCAATTCACCCCTCCACTTT. It yields the protein CASSPSTVVNSPLHF.

This clone was detected only once. This rearrangement joins TRBV7-9 to TRBJ2-7; D might be TRBD1 or TRBD2, each matching 8 bases. Between the trimmed V and J ends, which lost 5 bases and 0 bases, there was a span of 14 bases. Germline CDR1 SEHNR, CDR2 FQNEAQ (reference sequence). CDR3 length: 15 amino acids. CDR3 residues: CASSRQGTSSYEQYF. The CDR3 coding sequence is TGTGCCAGCAGCCGACAGGGGACTAGCTCCTACGAGCAGTACTTC.

The J gene is TRBJ1-2, the V gene TRBV19; unclear D gene. Germline-derived CDR1 and CDR2 are LNHDA and SQIVND (reference sequence). Trimming pared 7 bases from V and 7 bases from J, leaving 16 bases between. This CDR3 has 13 residues. CDR3: CASMPLQSGGYTF. The CDR3 DNA reads TGTGCCAGTATGCCCCTTCAAAGCGGTGGCTACACCTTC. The variable domain in full, with the rest retrieved from reference TRBV19 and TRBJ1-2, is DGGITQSPKYLFRKEGQNVTLSCEQNLNHDAMYWYRQDPGQGLRLIYYSQIVNDFQKGDIAEGYSVSREKKESFPLTVTSAQKNPTAFYLCASMPLQSGGYTFGSGTRLTVV.

This chain joins TRBV19 and TRBJ2-3; 12 bases are a match to TRBD2. Germline CDR1 LNHDA, CDR2 SQIVND (reference sequence). The CDR3 is 15 residues long. The trim removed 5 bases at V and 4 bases at J, leaving 4 bases unmatched. The CDR3 DNA reads TGTGCCAGTAGTGTTCTAGCGGGAGGGCCAGATACGCAGTATTTT. Translation gives CASSVLAGGPDTQYF. Using reference TRBV19 and TRBJ2-3 for the parts outside the CDR3, the full variable domain is DGGITQSPKYLFRKEGQNVTLSCEQNLNHDAMYWYRQDPGQGLRLIYYSQIVNDFQKGDIAEGYSVSREKKESFPLTVTSAQKNPTAFYLCASSVLAGGPDTQYFGPGTRLTVL.

The chain's CDR3 is CASSLARGGNQPQHF. In DNA, the CDR3 is TGTGCCAGCAGCTTAGCCAGGGGGGGCAATCAGCCCCAGCATTTT. The rearrangement joins TRBV11-2 to TRBJ1-5; TRBD1 aligns across 7 bases. The CDR3 spans 15 residues. Germline loops: CDR1 SGHAT, CDR2 FQNNGV. The J segment lost 2 bases and the V segment lost 1 base, leaving 2 bases of the junction unmatched.